This record concerns one T cell receptor (beta chain) sequence. The record originates from a study of blood T cell repertoires in COVID-19. Background on the study: Sample material is recorded as cDNA or gDNA derived from T cells, B-cell-depleted T cells, or PBMCs.

The CDR3 has 15 amino acids. Trimming removed 2 bases at V and 3 bases at J, with 11 bases between. Germline V gives CDR1 SGHDT, CDR2 YYEEEE. TCRdb's copy holds only in-frame clones and misses some; the assay was immunoSEQ multiplex PCR. The repertoire holds just under 350,000 clones, with around 87% as singletons. The sequence derives from a woman aged 50 to 60 with COVID-19, enrolled during active disease. Sequenced sample: peripheral blood. The chain joins TRBV5-6 to TRBJ2-2, with D maybe TRBD2 (6 bases). The CDR3 protein is CASSFGRGYTGELFF. In DNA form, the CDR3 reads TGTGCCAGCAGCTTTGGGCGGGGCTACACCGGGGAGCTGTTTTTT.